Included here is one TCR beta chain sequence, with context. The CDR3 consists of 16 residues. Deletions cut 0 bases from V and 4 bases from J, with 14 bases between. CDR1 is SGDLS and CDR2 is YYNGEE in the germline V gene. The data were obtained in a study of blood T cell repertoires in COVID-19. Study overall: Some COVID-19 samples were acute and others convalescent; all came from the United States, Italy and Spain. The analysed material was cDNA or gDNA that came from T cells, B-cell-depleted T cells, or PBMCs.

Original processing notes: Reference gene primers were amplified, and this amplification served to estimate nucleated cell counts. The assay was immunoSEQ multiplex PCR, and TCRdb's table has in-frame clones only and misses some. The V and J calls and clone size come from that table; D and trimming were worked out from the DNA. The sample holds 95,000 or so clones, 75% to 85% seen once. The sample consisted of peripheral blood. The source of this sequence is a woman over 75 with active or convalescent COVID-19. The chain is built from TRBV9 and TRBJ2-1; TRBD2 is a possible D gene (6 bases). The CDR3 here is CASSVAGAGGYNEQFF. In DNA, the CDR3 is TGTGCCAGCAGCGTAGCGGGAGCGGGTGGGTACAATGAGCAGTTCTTC.